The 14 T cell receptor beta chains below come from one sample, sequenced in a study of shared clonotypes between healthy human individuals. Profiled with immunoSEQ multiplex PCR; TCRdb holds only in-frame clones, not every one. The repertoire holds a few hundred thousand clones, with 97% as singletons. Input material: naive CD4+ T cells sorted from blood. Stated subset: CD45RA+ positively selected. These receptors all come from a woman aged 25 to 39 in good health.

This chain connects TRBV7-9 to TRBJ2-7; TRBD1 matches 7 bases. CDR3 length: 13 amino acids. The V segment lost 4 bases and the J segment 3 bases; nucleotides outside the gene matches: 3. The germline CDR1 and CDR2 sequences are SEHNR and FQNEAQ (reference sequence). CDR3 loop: CASSSGTVYEQYF. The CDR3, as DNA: TGTGCCAGCAGCTCGGGGACAGTCTACGAGCAGTACTTC.

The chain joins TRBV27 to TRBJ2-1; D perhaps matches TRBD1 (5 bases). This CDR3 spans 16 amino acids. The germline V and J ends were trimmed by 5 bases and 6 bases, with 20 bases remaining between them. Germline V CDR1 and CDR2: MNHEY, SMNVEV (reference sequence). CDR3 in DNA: TGTGCCAGCAGTCCCACACAGGTTTTTCGCGTCAATGAGCAGTTCTTC. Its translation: CASSPTQVFRVNEQFF.

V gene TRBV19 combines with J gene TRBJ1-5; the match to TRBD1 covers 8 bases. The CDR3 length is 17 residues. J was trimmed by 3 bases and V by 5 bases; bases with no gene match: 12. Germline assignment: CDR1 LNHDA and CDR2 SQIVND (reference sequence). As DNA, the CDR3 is TGTGCCAGTAGTGCAAGTCGGACAGGGTTCTACAATCAGCCCCAGCATTTT. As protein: CASSASRTGFYNQPQHF.

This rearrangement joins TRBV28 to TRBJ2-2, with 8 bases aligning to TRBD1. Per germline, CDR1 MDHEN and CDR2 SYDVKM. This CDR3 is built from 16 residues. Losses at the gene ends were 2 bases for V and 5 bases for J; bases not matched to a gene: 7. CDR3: CASSLPPGGGTGELFF. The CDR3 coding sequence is TGTGCCAGCAGTTTACCGCCAGGGGGCGGTACCGGGGAGCTGTTTTTT.

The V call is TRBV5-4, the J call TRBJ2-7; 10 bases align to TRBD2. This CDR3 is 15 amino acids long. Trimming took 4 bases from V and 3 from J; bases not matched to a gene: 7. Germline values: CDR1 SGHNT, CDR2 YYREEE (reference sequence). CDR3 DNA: TGTGCCAGCAGCATCCGGACTAGCGGAGTCTACGAGCAGTACTTC. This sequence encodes CASSIRTSGVYEQYF.

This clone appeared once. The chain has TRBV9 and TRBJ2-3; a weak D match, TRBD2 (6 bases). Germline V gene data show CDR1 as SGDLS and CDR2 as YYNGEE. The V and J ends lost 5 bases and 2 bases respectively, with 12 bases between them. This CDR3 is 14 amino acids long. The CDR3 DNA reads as TGTGCCAGCAGGGGAGGAGTGGTCACAGATACGCAGTATTTT. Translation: CASRGGVVTDTQYF.

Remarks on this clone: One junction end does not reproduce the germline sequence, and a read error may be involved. CDR3 DNA sequence: TGTGCCAGCTCACCGTCCAGGGACAGGTCTATCTTT. Its protein is CASSPSRDRSIF. V usage is TRBV18 and J usage is TRBJ1-1, with 8 bases identical to TRBD1. CDR3 length equals 12 residues. CDR1 and CDR2 (germline): KGHSH, LQKENI.

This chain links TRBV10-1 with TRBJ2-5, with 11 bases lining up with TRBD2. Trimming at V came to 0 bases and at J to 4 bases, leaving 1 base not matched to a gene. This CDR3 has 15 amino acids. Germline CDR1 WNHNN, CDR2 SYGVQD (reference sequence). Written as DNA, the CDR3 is TGCGCCAGCAGTGAGTCCGGACTAGCGGGAGAGACCCAGTACTTC. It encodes CASSESGLAGETQYF.

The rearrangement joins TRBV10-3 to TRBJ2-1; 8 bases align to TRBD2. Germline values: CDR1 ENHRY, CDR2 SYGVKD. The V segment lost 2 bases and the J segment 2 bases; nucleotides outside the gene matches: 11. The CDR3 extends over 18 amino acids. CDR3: CAISEVGASGYPYNEQFF. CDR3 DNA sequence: TGTGCCATCAGTGAGGTTGGGGCTAGCGGGTATCCCTACAATGAGCAGTTCTTC.

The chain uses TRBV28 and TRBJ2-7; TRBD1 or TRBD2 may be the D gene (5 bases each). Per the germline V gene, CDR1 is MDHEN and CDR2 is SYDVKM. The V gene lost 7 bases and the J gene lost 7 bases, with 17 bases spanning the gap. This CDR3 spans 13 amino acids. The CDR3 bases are TGTGCCAGCACCACGCCGGGGCACGGGGAGCAGTACTTC. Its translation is CASTTPGHGEQYF. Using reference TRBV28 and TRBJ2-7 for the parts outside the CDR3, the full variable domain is DVKVTQSSRYLVKRTGEKVFLECVQDMDHENMFWYRQDPGLGLRLIYFSYDVKMKEKGDIPEGYSVSREKKERFSLILESASTNQTSMYLCASTTPGHGEQYFGPGTRLTVT.

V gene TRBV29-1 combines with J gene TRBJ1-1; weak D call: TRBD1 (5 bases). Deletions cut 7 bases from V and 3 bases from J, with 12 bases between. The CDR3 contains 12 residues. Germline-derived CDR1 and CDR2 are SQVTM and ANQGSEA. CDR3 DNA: TGCAGCGGAGTTGTCAGGGACACTGAAGCTTTCTTT. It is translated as CSGVVRDTEAFF.

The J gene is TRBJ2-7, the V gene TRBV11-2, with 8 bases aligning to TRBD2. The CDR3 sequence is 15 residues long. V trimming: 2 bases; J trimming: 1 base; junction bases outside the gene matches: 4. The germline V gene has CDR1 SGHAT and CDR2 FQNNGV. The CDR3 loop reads CASSLSGRGSYEQYF. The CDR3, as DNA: TGTGCCAGCAGCTTAAGCGGGAGAGGGTCCTACGAGCAGTACTTC.

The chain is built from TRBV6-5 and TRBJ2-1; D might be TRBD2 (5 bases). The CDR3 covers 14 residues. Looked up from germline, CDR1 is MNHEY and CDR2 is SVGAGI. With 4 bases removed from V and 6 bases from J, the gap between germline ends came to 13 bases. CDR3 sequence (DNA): TGTGCCAGCAGTTCATTTCTGGGGAGCAATGAGCAGTTCTTC. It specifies CASSSFLGSNEQFF.

The CDR3 sequence is CASSPQGGSFQPQHF. For the CDR3, the DNA is TGTGCCAGCTCACCACAAGGGGGCTCGTTTCAGCCCCAGCATTTT. The rearrangement links TRBV18 to TRBJ1-5; 7 bases are shared with TRBD1. V was clipped by 1 base and J by 6 bases; unmatched bases: 6. The V gene's germline CDR1 is KGHSH and CDR2 LQKENI. The CDR3 has 15 amino acids.